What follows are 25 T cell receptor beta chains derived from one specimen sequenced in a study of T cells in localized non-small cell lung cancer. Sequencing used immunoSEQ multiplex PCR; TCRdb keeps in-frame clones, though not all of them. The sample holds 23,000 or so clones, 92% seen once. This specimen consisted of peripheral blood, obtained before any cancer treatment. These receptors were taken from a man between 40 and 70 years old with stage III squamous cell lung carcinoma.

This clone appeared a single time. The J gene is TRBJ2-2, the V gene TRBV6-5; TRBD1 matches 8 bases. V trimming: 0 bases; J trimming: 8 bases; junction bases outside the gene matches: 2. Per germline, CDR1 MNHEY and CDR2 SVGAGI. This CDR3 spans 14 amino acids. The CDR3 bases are TGTGCCAGCAGTTACTCGACAGGGGCGGGGGAGCTGTTTTTT. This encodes CASSYSTGAGELFF.

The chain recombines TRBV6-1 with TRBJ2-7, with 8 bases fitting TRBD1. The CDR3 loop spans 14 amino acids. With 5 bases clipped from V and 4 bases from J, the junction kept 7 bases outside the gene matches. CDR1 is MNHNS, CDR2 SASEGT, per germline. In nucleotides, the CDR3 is TGTGCCAGCAGTATCGGGACAGGTCCTTACGAGCAGTACTTC. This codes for CASSIGTGPYEQYF.

CDR3 DNA: TGTGCCAGCAGTACCGCGGGGGAATCCGAGCAGTACTTC. Translating it yields CASSTAGESEQYF. The rearrangement links TRBV27 to TRBJ2-7; 7 nucleotides line up with TRBD2. From germline, CDR1 is MNHEY and CDR2 SMNVEV (reference sequence). After removal of 5 bases from V and 6 bases from J, the junction contained 7 bases not matched to a gene. The CDR3 is 13 amino acids.

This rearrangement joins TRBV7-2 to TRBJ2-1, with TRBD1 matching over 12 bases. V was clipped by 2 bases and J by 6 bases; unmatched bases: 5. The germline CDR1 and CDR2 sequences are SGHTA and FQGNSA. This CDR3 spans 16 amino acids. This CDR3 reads CASSLSPGQGANEQFF. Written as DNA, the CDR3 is TGTGCCAGCAGCTTATCACCGGGACAGGGGGCCAATGAGCAGTTCTTC.

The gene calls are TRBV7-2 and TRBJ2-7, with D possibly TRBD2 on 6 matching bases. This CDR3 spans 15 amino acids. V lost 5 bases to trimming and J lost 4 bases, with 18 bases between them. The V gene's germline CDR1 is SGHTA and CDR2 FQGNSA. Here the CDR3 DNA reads TGTGCCAGCAGCCTGGGGGACGGAGGGTTGTACGAGCAGTACTTC. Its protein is CASSLGDGGLYEQYF.

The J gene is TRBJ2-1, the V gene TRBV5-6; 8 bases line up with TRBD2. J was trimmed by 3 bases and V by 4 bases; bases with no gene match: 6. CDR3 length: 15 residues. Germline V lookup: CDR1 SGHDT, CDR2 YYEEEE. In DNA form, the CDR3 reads TGTGCCAGCAGCCCGTTAGCGGGAATCTACAATGAGCAGTTCTTC. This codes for CASSPLAGIYNEQFF.

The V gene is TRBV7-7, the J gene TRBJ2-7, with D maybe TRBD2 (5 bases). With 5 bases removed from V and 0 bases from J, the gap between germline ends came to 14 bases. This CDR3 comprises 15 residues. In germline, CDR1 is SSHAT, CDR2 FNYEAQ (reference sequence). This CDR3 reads CASSLGLGSSYEQYF. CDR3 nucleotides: TGTGCCAGCAGCCTAGGTTTAGGGAGCTCCTACGAGCAGTACTTC.

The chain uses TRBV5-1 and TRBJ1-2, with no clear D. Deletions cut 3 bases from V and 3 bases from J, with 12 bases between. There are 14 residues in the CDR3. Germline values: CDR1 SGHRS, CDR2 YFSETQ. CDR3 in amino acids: CASSSGSRDYGYTF. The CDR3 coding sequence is TGCGCCAGCAGCTCGGGGTCTCGGGACTATGGCTACACCTTC.

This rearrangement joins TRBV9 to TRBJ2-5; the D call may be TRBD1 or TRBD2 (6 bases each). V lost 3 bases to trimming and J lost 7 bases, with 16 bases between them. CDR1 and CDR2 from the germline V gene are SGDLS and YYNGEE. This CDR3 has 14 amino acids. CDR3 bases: TGTGCCAGCAGCGCACGGGAGAGAGGGGGGACCCAGTACTTC. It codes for CASSARERGGTQYF.

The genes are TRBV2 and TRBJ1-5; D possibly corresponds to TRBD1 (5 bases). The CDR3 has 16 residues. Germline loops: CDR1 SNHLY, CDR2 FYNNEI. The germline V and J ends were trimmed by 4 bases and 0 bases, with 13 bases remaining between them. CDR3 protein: CASSAARTYSNQPQHF. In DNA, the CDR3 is TGTGCCAGCAGTGCGGCCAGGACATATAGCAATCAGCCCCAGCATTTT.

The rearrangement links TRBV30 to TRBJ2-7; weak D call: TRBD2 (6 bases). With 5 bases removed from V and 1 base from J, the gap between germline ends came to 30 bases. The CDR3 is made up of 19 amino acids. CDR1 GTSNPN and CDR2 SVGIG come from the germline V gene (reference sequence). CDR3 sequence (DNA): TGTGCCTGGGGGGGAAATTTTGGAGGGCAGGCAAAGGGATCCTACGAGCAGTACTTC. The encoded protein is CAWGGNFGGQAKGSYEQYF.

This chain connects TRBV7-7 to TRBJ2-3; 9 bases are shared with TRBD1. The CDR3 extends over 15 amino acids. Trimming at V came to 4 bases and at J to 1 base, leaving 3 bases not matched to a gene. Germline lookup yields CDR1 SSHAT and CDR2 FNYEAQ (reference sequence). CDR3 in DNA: TGTGCCAGCAGCTGGGGGACAGGGCGCACAGATACGCAGTATTTT. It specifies CASSWGTGRTDTQYF.

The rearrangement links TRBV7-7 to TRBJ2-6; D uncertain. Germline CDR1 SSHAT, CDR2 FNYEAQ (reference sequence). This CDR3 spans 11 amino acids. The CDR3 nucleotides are TGTGCACAAAGTCGGGCCAACGTCCTGACTTTC. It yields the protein CAQSRANVLTF. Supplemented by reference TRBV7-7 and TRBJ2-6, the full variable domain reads GAGVSQSPRYKVTKRGQDVTLRCDPISSHATLYWYQQALGQGPEFLTYFNYEAQPDKSGLPSDRFSAERPEGSISTLTIQRTEQRDSAMYRCAQSRANVLTFGAGSRLTVL.

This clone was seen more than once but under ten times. CDR3 sequence reads: CASRRDARWEQYF. CDR3 sequence (DNA): TGTGCCAGCAGACGGGACGCCCGCTGGGAGCAGTACTTC. The chain is built from TRBV2 and TRBJ2-7; possibly TRBD1 or TRBD2 for D (5 bases each). CDR1 and CDR2 (germline): SNHLY, FYNNEI. The CDR3 contains 13 residues. V was clipped by 6 bases and J by 7 bases, with 16 bases between them.

The CDR3 DNA reads TGTGCCATCAGAGACGGGACAGGGGGCGCTTATCAGCCCCAGCATTTT. It yields the protein CAIRDGTGGAYQPQHF. The V call is TRBV10-3, the J call TRBJ1-5; 12 nucleotides align to TRBD1. The CDR3 runs to 16 residues. Germline CDR1 and CDR2: ENHRY and SYGVKD. V lost 6 bases, J lost 5 bases, and 8 bases stayed unmatched.

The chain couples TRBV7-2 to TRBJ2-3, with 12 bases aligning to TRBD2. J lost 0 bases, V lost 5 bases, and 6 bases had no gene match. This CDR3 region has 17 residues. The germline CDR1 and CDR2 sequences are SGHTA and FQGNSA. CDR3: CASSPWTSGASTDTQYF. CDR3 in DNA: TGTGCCAGCAGCCCGTGGACTAGCGGGGCTAGCACAGATACGCAGTATTTT.

The CDR3 here is CAIRGAGGYTF. As DNA, the CDR3 is TGTGCCATCCGGGGGGCTGGTGGCTACACCTTC. J is TRBJ1-2 and V is TRBV10-3; D might be TRBD1 (6 bases). CDR3 size: 11 residues. The ends were cut back, 8 bases at V and 7 bases at J, with 11 bases in the middle. The germline CDR1 and CDR2 sequences are ENHRY and SYGVKD.

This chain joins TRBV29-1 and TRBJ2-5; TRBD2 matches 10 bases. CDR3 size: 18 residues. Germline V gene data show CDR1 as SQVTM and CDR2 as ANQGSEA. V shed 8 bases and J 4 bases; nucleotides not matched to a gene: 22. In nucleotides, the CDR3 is TGCAGCCCTAGCCCCACTAGCGGGAACTTACCGAGGGGAGAGACCCAGTACTTC. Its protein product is CSPSPTSGNLPRGETQYF.

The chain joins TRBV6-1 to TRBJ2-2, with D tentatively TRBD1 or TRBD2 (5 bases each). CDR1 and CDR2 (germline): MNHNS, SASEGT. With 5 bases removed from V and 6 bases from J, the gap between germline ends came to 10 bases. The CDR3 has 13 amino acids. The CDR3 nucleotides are TGTGCCAGCAGTCTCCAGGGAGCCGGGGAGCTGTTTTTT. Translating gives CASSLQGAGELFF.

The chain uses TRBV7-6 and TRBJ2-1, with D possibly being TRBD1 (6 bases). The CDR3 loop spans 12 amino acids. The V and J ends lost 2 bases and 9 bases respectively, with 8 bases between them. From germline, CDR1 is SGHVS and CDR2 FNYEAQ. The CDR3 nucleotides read TGTGCCAGCAGCTTACAGGGGACTGAGCAGTTCTTC. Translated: CASSLQGTEQFF.

CDR3 loop: CSVEEGLAGLGDTQYF. DNA of the CDR3: TGCAGCGTTGAAGAAGGACTAGCGGGGCTAGGGGATACGCAGTATTTT. The chain recombines TRBV29-1 with TRBJ2-3; 12 nucleotides line up with TRBD2. V lost 0 bases, J lost 6 bases, and 7 bases stayed unmatched. Germline CDR1 and CDR2: SQVTM and ANQGSEA. This CDR3 contains 16 residues.

CDR3 sequence (DNA): TGCAGCGTAGCCACGGACAGGAGGAACATTCAGTACTTC. This sequence encodes CSVATDRRNIQYF. The chain carries TRBV29-1 and TRBJ2-4; 7 positions match TRBD1. The J segment lost 7 bases and the V segment lost 6 bases, leaving 9 bases of the junction unmatched. Germline lookup yields CDR1 SQVTM and CDR2 ANQGSEA. This CDR3 spans 13 amino acids.

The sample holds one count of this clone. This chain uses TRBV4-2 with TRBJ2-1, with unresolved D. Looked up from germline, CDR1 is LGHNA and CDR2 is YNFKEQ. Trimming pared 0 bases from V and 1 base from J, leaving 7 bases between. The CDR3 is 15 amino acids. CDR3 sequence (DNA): TGTGCCAGCAGCCAAGACCCCAGTTCCTACAATGAGCAGTTCTTC. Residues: CASSQDPSSYNEQFF.

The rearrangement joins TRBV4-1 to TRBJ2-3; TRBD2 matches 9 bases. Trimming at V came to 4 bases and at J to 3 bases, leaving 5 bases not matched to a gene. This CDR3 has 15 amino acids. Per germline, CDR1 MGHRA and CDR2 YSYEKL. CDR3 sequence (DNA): TGCGCCAGCAGCCCGGGCGGGAGGGGGACAGATACGCAGTATTTT. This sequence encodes CASSPGGRGTDTQYF.

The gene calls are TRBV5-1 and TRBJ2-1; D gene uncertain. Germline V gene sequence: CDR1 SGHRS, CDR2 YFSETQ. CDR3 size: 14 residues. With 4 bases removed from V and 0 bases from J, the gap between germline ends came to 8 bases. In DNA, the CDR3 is TGCGCCAGCAGCCCGGAGAACTCCTACAATGAGCAGTTCTTC. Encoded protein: CASSPENSYNEQFF.